This note documents a single T cell receptor beta chain sequence. The antigen is unknown. PCR involved 60 Vbeta and 13 Jbeta primers. Assay: immunoSEQ multiplex PCR; the TCRdb copy retains only in-frame clones and omits some. The sample yields over 200,000 clones, 77% seen once. The data belong to a study of cytomegalovirus exposure and HLA in healthy donors. With 6 bases clipped from V and 4 bases from J, the junction kept 7 bases outside the gene matches. CDR3 length: 15 amino acids. CDR1 MNHNY and CDR2 SVGAGI come from the germline V gene (reference sequence). Overall study findings and caveats: The majority of CMV-associated TCR beta chains were reported as apparently HLA-restricted in a later analysis. Association with HLA alleles at 0.05 false discovery rate was found for 16,951 TCR beta sequences in a later analysis. Later analysis reportedly placed an Asian-associated ancestry cluster below the roughly 700-donor mean in N-insertions. Later analysis associated a missense DCLRE1C variant with TCR beta V- and J-gene trimming.

This TCR was recovered from a woman aged 55-69 years in good health and CMV-seropositive. The chain links TRBV6-6 to TRBJ1-5; 9 bases agree with TRBD1. The sample taken for sequencing was PBMCs. For the CDR3, the DNA is TGTGCCAGCAGCTCCGGGACAGGGAGTAATCAGCCCCAGCATTTT. Translated, it gives CASSSGTGSNQPQHF.